The clone carrying this TCR beta chain was detected many times. There are 15 residues in the CDR3. CDR1 SQVTM and CDR2 ANQGSEA come from the germline V gene. With V trimmed by 4 bases and J by 9 bases, 15 bases remained unmatched. With MiXCR, TCRdb called clones anew from the PCR reads. The sample lists 26,000 or so clones; roughly 15% were seen once. None of the patients had undergone any treatment ahead of thyroid surgery. The record originates from a study of metastatic and nonmetastatic thyroid tumors. This clonotype originated in a female donor with papillary thyroid cancer or a benign thyroid nodule (not recorded which). Some clones in this sample may be carry-over from other donors' samples. The chain is built from TRBV29-1 and TRBJ2-1, with 7 nucleotides matching TRBD2. The sequenced sample was blood. CDR3 amino acids: CSVVLAGKGAIEQFF. The CDR3 nucleotides are TGCAGCGTTGTGTTAGCGGGCAAAGGGGCGATTGAGCAGTTCTTC.